The 15 T cell receptor beta chains below were found in one sample sequenced in a study of patients and donors after allogeneic stem cell transplantation. TCRdb re-analysed the RT-PCR reads in MiXCR, keeping a single row per CDR3 protein. Found here are hundreds of thousands of distinct CDR3 sequences, approximately 14% of them singletons; the top ten hold 11%. Sequencing was performed on blood, either unsorted or a sorted T cell fraction (not recorded which). All receptors derive from a human donor who was either an allogeneic HSCT recipient or a stem cell or donor lymphocyte infusion donor (not recorded which). It is not recorded whose cells these are; they may come from a transplant donor.

This clonotype was observed many times. The gene calls are TRBV12-3 or TRBV12-4 and TRBJ1-2; 7 nucleotides line up with TRBD1. The junction had 1 base not matched to a gene; V was cut back by 1 base and J by 5 bases. This CDR3 is built from 13 residues. CDR3 in DNA: TGTGCCAGCAGTTTAGACAGGGGATATGGCTACACCTTC. Translation gives CASSLDRGYGYTF.

There are a few counts of this clonotype. The gene calls are TRBV20-1 and TRBJ2-2; no reliable D call. Germline CDR1 DFQATT, CDR2 SNEGSKA (reference sequence). V gave up 0 bases and J gave up 0 bases, with 11 bases separating them. The CDR3 is 16 residues long. The CDR3 protein is CSARDPSKTNTGELFF. The CDR3 DNA reads as TGCAGTGCTAGAGATCCCAGCAAGACGAACACCGGGGAGCTGTTTTTT.

There are a few counts of this clonotype. The chain combines TRBV11-2 with TRBJ2-7; D might be TRBD2 (7 bases). The germline V gene has CDR1 SGHAT and CDR2 FQNNGV. V lost 5 bases, J lost 0 bases, and 23 bases lay in between. This CDR3 contains 18 residues. CDR3 DNA sequence: TGTGCCAGCAGCATATCCGATGGGGGGGCTAGCGTCTCCTACGAGCAGTACTTC. It translates to CASSISDGGASVSYEQYF.

This clonotype was observed at least ten times. This rearrangement joins TRBV20-1 to TRBJ1-1; TRBD1 might be the D (5 bases). The V gene lost 3 bases and the J gene lost 1 base, with 12 bases spanning the gap. This CDR3 region has 14 residues. Germline values: CDR1 DFQATT, CDR2 SNEGSKA (reference sequence). Here the CDR3 reads CSASWGYGNTEAFF. The CDR3 nucleotides are TGCAGTGCTAGTTGGGGCTACGGGAACACTGAAGCTTTCTTT.

This clonotype came up a few times. The V and J genes are TRBV30 and TRBJ2-6; 9 nucleotides align to TRBD1. CDR1 and CDR2 (germline): GTSNPN, SVGIG (reference sequence). With 8 bases clipped from V and 7 bases from J, the junction kept 9 bases outside the gene matches. The CDR3 has 14 amino acids. For the CDR3, the DNA is TGTGCCGGGGACAGGGAGAGTGGAGCCAACGTCCTGACTTTC. Translation gives CAGDRESGANVLTF.

This clonotype has only a few counts. The CDR3 region is CSARASGGRGETQYF. The CDR3 nucleotides are TGCAGTGCTAGAGCTAGCGGGGGGAGGGGGGAGACCCAGTACTTC. The chain has TRBV20-1 and TRBJ2-5, with 11 positions matching TRBD2. This CDR3 spans 15 amino acids. Trimming removed 1 base from V and 5 bases from J; junction bases left unmatched: 6. The V gene's germline CDR1 is DFQATT and CDR2 SNEGSKA (reference sequence).

The sample holds a few counts of this clonotype. The chain is built from TRBV29-1 and TRBJ1-1; 9 nucleotides match TRBD1. In germline, CDR1 is SQVTM, CDR2 ANQGSEA. This CDR3 contains 14 residues. The junction had 9 bases not matched to a gene; V was cut back by 6 bases and J by 4 bases. The CDR3 spells CSVTTGGAGTEAFF. CDR3 sequence (DNA): TGCAGCGTCACTACAGGGGGCGCTGGCACTGAAGCTTTCTTT.

This clonotype has only a few counts. This rearrangement joins TRBV12-1 to TRBJ1-5. TRBV12-1 has pseudogene status. The length of the CDR3 is 15 residues. CDR3 DNA: TGTGCCAGCAGCTTTACGGCAGCTATCAATCAGCCCCAGCATTTT. Translating gives CASSFTAAINQPQHF.

This chain links TRBV7-9 with TRBJ1-5; 7 bases agree with TRBD1. This CDR3 contains 14 residues. The V and J ends lost 3 bases and 3 bases, in that order; junction bases with no gene match: 2. Germline CDR1 reads SEHNR; CDR2 reads FQNEAQ (reference sequence). In DNA, the CDR3 is TGTGCCAGCAGCTTGACAGGGCTCAATCAGCCCCAGCATTTT. This translates into CASSLTGLNQPQHF.

In its sample, this clonotype was seen a few times. The chain has TRBV6-1 and TRBJ2-7; D remains unclear. Germline V lookup: CDR1 MNHNS, CDR2 SASEGT. This CDR3 comprises 14 residues. V shed 6 bases and J shed 2 bases, with 14 bases lying between them. The CDR3 DNA reads as TGTGCCAGCAGGAAAACTACACAAACCTACGAGCAGTACTTC. This gives the protein CASRKTTQTYEQYF.

This clonotype was recorded a few times. V usage is TRBV30 and J usage is TRBJ1-6; 9 bases fit TRBD1. The germline CDR1 and CDR2 sequences are GTSNPN and SVGIG (reference sequence). Germline trimming cut 4 bases from V and 8 bases from J; bases unmatched to any gene: 12. The CDR3 has 16 amino acids. CDR3 protein: CAWNTGTGSGYSPLHF. DNA for the CDR3: TGTGCCTGGAACACCGGGACAGGGTCGGGTTATTCACCCCTCCACTTT.

This clonotype was observed a handful of times. The gene calls are TRBV2 and TRBJ2-7, with D perhaps matching TRBD1 (5 bases). In germline, CDR1 is SNHLY, CDR2 FYNNEI. This CDR3 is 15 amino acids long. V was pared by 3 bases and J by 3 bases, with 15 bases between. In nucleotides, the CDR3 is TGTGCCAGCAGTGAGGGGCTAGACCTTATCTACGAGCAGTACTTC. The encoded protein is CASSEGLDLIYEQYF.

This clonotype was counted only a few times. This sequence joins TRBV12-3 or TRBV12-4 and TRBJ2-2, with D perhaps TRBD1 (6 bases). V lost 3 bases and J lost 0, with 14 bases in between. CDR3 length: 17 amino acids. The chain's CDR3 is CASSFRVGTTNTGELFF. Here the CDR3 DNA reads TGTGCCAGCAGTTTTAGGGTTGGGACAACGAACACCGGGGAGCTGTTTTTT.

This clonotype came up a few times. The V and J genes are TRBV2 and TRBJ2-2; 14 positions match TRBD2. Looked up from germline, CDR1 is SNHLY and CDR2 is FYNNEI. The CDR3 runs 17 residues. V shed 6 bases, J shed 3 bases, and the junction held 6 bases outside the gene matches. In nucleotides, the CDR3 is TGTGCCAGCAGGGGACTAGCGGGAGAGTTGGACACCGGGGAGCTGTTTTTT. Amino acids: CASRGLAGELDTGELFF.

The chain couples TRBV7-2 to TRBJ2-3; 9 nucleotides line up with TRBD1. Germline lookup yields CDR1 SGHTA and CDR2 FQGNSA. Trimming took 5 bases from V and 1 from J; bases not matched to a gene: 4. This CDR3 spans 15 amino acids. The CDR3 here is CASSGQGSGTDTQYF. CDR3 nucleotides: TGTGCCAGCAGCGGACAGGGGTCGGGCACAGATACGCAGTATTTT.